This T cell receptor (beta chain) was profiled in a study of CD8 T cells in Susac syndrome. Deletions cut 0 bases from V and 4 bases from J, with 15 bases between. CDR1 is DFQATT, CDR2 SNEGSKA, per germline (reference sequence). This CDR3 spans 15 amino acids. A quantity of about 0.5 to 1 ug RNA underwent reverse transcription using random hexamers. Across 54 Vbeta and 13 Jbeta, TCR beta CDR3 was amplified with immunoSEQ multiplex PCR. One entry per CDR3 protein, called by TCRdb with MiXCR from the immunoSEQ multiplex PCR reads. The table shows some 200,000 distinct CDR3 sequences, with around 96% occurring only once. Blood CD8+ and CD4+ T cells underwent high-throughput TCR beta sequencing. Treatment-naive patients with stable or active relapsing-remitting disease were the multiple sclerosis controls. Negative isolation was used for CD8+ and CD4+ T cells and FACS enrichment for TEMRA cells.

The sample was CD4+ T cells from PBMCs. The chain joins TRBV20-1 to TRBJ2-5; D is unresolved. The sequence was collected from a human donor with multiple sclerosis. The CDR3 region is CSARDQPERGETQYF. The CDR3 coding sequence is TGCAGTGCTAGAGATCAGCCGGAGAGAGGAGAGACCCAGTACTTC.